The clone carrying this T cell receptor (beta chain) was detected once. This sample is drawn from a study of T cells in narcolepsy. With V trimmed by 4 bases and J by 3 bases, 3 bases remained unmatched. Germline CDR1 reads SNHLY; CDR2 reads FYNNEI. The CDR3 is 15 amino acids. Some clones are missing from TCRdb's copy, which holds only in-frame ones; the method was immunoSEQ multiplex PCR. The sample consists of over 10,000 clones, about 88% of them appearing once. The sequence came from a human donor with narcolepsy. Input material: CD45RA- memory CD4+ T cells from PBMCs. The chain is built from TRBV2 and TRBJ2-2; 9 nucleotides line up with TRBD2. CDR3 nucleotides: TGTGCCAGCAGTGGTAGCGGGAGTTACACCGGGGAGCTGTTTTTT. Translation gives CASSGSGSYTGELFF. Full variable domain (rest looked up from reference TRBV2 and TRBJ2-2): EPEVTQTPSHQVTQMGQEVILRCVPISNHLYFYWYRQILGQKVEFLVSFYNNEISEKSEIFDDQFSVERPDGSNFTLKIRSTKLEDSAMYFCASSGSGSYTGELFFGEGSRLTVL.